The entry that follows covers one T cell receptor (beta chain) sequence. The germline V gene has CDR1 SGHAT and CDR2 FQNNGV. The trim removed 1 base at V and 0 bases at J, leaving 1 base unmatched. CDR3 length: 15 residues. This entry belongs to a study of blood T cell repertoires in COVID-19. Overall study: T cells, B-cell-depleted T cells, or PBMCs supplied cDNA or gDNA.

Enrollees, 18 to 89 years old, lived in about two dozen US areas. Cohorts were assigned according to the clinical history that participants reported. Either two negative PCRs, clearance, or symptom resolution qualified Cohort 3 donors as recovered. Clones were sequenced by immunoSEQ multiplex PCR, and TCRdb holds only the in-frame ones, with some missing. The data hold about 320,000 clones, with under 95% observed a single time. This rearrangement joins TRBV11-2 to TRBJ2-7, with 9 bases matching TRBD1. This sequence was found in a man in his sixties who had recovered from COVID-19. Sequencing was performed on PBMCs or T cells enriched from blood (not recorded which). In nucleotides, the CDR3 is TGTGCCAGCAGCTTAGGACAGGGGGGCTCCTACGAGCAGTACTTC. Protein product: CASSLGQGGSYEQYF. Supplemented by reference TRBV11-2 and TRBJ2-7, the full variable domain reads EAGVAQSPRYKIIEKRQSVAFWCNPISGHATLYWYQQILGQGPKLLIQFQNNGVVDDSQLPKDRFSAERLKGVDSTLKIQPAKLEDSAVYLCASSLGQGGSYEQYFGPGTRLTVT.